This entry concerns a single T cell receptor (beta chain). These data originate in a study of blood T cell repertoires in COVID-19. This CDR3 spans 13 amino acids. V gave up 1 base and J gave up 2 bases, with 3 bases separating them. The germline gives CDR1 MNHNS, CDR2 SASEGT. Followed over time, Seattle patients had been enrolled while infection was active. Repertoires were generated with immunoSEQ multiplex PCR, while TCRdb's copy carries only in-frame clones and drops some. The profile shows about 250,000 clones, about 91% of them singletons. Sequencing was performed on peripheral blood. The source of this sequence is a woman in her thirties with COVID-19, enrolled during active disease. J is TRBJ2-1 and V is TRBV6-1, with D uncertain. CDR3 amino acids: CASSEGPYNEQFF. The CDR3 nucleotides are TGTGCCAGCAGTGAAGGGCCCTACAATGAGCAGTTCTTC.